The text below deals with one TCR beta chain. Its antigen is as yet unknown. The CDR3 length is 13 residues. Per germline, CDR1 SGHRS and CDR2 YFSETQ. The junction had 6 bases not matched to a gene; V was cut back by 6 bases and J by 7 bases. These data are taken from a study of T cell repertoires in cytomegalovirus infection. The study, taken as a whole, reports: What dominated the ex vivo response were HLA-C-restricted CMV-specific TCR beta clonotypes.

TCRdb passed the reads through MiXCR, listing each CDR3 protein once. The sample shows roughly 280,000 distinct CDR3 sequences, 8% to 9.5% of them seen only once. The chain couples TRBV5-1 to TRBJ2-1, with TRBD2 matching 8 bases. The sequenced material came from PBMCs. The receptor comes from a human donor in good health (CMV status not recorded). Some clones in this sample may be carry-over from other donors' samples. CDR3 nucleotides: TGCGCCAGCAACCGGGAGGGGAAGAATGAGCAGTTCTTC. It is translated as CASNREGKNEQFF.